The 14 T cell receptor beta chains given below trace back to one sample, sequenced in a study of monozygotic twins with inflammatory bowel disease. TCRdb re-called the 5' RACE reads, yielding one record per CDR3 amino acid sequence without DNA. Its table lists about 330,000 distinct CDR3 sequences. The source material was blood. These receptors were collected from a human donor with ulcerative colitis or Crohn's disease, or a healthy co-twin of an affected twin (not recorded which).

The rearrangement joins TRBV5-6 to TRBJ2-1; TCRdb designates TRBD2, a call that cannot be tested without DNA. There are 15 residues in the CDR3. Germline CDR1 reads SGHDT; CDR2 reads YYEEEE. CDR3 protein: CATSLGGLGYNEQFF.

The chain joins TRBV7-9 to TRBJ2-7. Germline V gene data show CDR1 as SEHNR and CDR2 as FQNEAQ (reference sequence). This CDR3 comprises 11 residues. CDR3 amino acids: CASSKGREQYF. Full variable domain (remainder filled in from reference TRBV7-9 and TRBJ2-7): DTGVSQNPRHKITKRGQNVTFRCDPISEHNRLYWYRQTLGQGPEFLTYFQNEAQLEKSRLLSDRFSAERPKGSFSTLEIQRTEQGDSAMYLCASSKGREQYFGPGTRLTVT.

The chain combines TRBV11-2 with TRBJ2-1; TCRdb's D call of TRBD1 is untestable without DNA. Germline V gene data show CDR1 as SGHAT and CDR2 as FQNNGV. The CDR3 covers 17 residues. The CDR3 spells CASISLRGRSGDNEQFF.

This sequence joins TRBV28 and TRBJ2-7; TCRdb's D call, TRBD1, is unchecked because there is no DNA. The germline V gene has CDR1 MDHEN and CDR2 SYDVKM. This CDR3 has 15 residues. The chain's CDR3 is CASSFTRGQGHEQYF.

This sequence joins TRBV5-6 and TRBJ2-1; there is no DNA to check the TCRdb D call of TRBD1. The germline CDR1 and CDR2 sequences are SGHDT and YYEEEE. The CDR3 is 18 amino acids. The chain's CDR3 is CASSSPQGGRNSYNEQFF.

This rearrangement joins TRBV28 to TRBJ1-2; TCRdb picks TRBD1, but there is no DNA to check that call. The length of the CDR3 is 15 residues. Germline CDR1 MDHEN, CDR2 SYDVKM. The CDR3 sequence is CATPMSDRARNGYTF.

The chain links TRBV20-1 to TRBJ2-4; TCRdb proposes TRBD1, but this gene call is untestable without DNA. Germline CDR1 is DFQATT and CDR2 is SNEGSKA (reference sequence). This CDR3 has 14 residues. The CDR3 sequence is CSASFPLGSGIQYF.

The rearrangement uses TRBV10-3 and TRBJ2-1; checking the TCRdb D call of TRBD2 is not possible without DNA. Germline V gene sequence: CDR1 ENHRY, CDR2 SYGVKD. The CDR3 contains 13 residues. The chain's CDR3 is CAFRRGGGDEQFF.

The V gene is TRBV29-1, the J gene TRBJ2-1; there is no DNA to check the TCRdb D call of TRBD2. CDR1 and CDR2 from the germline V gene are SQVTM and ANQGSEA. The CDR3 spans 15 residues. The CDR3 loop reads CSVEGPSGSYNEQFF.

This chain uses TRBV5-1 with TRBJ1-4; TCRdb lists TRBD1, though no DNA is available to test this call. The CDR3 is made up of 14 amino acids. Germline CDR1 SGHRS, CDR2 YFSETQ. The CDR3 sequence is CASSSRGVQEKLFF.

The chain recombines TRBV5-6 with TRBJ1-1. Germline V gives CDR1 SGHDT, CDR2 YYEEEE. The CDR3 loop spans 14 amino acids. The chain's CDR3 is CASTLRQLNTEAFF.

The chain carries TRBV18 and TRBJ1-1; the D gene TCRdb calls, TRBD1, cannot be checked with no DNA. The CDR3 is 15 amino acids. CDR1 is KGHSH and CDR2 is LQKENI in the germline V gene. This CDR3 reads CASSPRTGDSTEAFF. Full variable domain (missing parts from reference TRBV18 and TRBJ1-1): NAGVMQNPRHLVRRRGQEARLRCSPMKGHSHVYWYRQLPEEGLKFMVYLQKENIIDESGMPKERFSAEFPKEGPSILRIQQVVRGDSAAYFCASSPRTGDSTEAFFGQGTRLTVV.

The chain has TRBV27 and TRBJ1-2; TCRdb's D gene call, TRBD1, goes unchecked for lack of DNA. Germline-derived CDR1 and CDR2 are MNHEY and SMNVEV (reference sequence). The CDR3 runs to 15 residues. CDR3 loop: CASSKQGEINYGYTF.

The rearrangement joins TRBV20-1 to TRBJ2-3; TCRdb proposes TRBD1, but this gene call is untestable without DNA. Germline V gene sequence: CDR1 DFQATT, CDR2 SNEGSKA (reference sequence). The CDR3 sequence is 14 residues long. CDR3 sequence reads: CSARQRDNTDTQYF.